A single T cell receptor (beta chain) is shown here with its context. Antigen: not known. Each diagnosis drew on symptoms, thyroxine, TRAb, thyroid ultrasound and orbital computed tomography findings. These data originate in a study of T cells in Graves' hyperthyroidism and ophthalmopathy. Whole-study findings and limits: The authors' 13 V-J model separated ophthalmopathy from stable hyperthyroidism.

RNA transcripts served as the template for amplifying TCR beta CDR3 regions. A set of HTBI primers served as the primers for a first-round RT-PCR of the TCR CDR3. MiXCR, applied by TCRdb to the multiplex PCR reads, yields one record per CDR3 protein. The sample consists of about 840,000 distinct CDR3 sequences, roughly 40% of them appearing once. Germline V gives CDR1 SGHDT, CDR2 YYEEEE. This CDR3 has 15 residues. V was trimmed by 1 base and J by 2 bases, leaving 13 bases between them. The sample was blood. The sequence was collected from a man between 18 and 29 years old with Graves' hyperthyroidism. This sequence joins TRBV5-6 and TRBJ2-7; D tentatively fits TRBD1 or TRBD2 (5 bases each). The CDR3 sequence: CASSLKFPGPYEQYF. In DNA form, the CDR3 reads TGTGCCAGCAGCTTGAAATTTCCGGGGCCCTACGAGCAGTACTTC.